The next 15 T cell receptor beta chains were all read from a single sample in a study of shared clonotypes between healthy human individuals. The assay was immunoSEQ multiplex PCR, and TCRdb's table has in-frame clones only and misses some. The sample includes 1.6 million or so clones, around 98.5% of them seen just once. Sequenced input: naive CD4+ T cells sorted from blood. Subset indicated: CD45RA+ positively selected. These TCRs come from a young man in good health.

The chain joins TRBV4-1 to TRBJ2-2; 7 bases line up with TRBD2. Per the germline V gene, CDR1 is MGHRA and CDR2 is YSYEKL. CDR3 length: 18 amino acids. V gave up 7 bases and J gave up 4 bases; unmatched junction bases: 18. The CDR3, as DNA: TGCGCCAGCACCCCGAGAGTAGCGGGTCCGGTCGGCACCGGGGAGCTGTTTTTT. It codes for CASTPRVAGPVGTGELFF.

The chain is built from TRBV27 and TRBJ1-5; the D gene is possibly TRBD1 (5 bases). Trimming pared 5 bases from V and 2 bases from J, leaving 10 bases between. Germline-derived CDR1 and CDR2 are MNHEY and SMNVEV (reference sequence). The CDR3 is made up of 14 amino acids. The CDR3 region has the DNA TGTGCCAGCAGTGGGGACGGAGGCAATCAGCCCCAGCATTTT. This encodes CASSGDGGNQPQHF.

This sequence joins TRBV14 and TRBJ2-5; no clear D gene. The CDR3 length is 15 residues. CDR1 and CDR2 (germline): SGHDN, FVKESK. With 3 bases removed from V and 5 bases from J, the gap between germline ends came to 16 bases. The CDR3 is CASSQTGSVLETQYF. CDR3 DNA sequence: TGTGCCAGCAGCCAGACTGGAAGCGTCCTGGAGACCCAGTACTTC.

This clone was seen once. The V and J genes are TRBV21-1 and TRBJ2-3; the tabulated D call, TRBD2, remains unverified against the DNA. TRBV21-1 corresponds to a pseudogene. This CDR3 has 18 residues. DNA of the CDR3: TGTGCCAGCAGCAAACCCTCGGGGTCGTCACGACCAACAGATACGCAGTATTTT. It encodes CASSKPSGSSRPTDTQYF.

The chain links TRBV4-2 to TRBJ2-7, with TRBD1 identical over 8 bases. Germline-derived CDR1 and CDR2 are LGHNA and YNFKEQ. With 0 bases clipped from V and 6 bases from J, the junction kept 1 base outside the gene matches. The length of the CDR3 is 13 residues. The CDR3 is CASSQEDRGEQYF. The CDR3 DNA is TGTGCCAGCAGCCAAGAAGACAGGGGCGAGCAGTACTTC.

The chain has TRBV18 and TRBJ2-3; D possibly matches TRBD1 or TRBD2 (5 bases each). Germline CDR1 KGHSH, CDR2 LQKENI. The CDR3 totals 15 residues. Trimming removed 3 bases at V and 1 base at J, with 11 bases between. The CDR3 DNA reads TGTGCCAGCTCACCCCGGGACGCCCGCACAGATACGCAGTATTTT. Translating it yields CASSPRDARTDTQYF.

The rearrangement links TRBV18 to TRBJ1-1; TRBD1 aligns across 7 bases. J gave up 7 bases and V 3 bases, and 17 bases lay outside the gene matches. The CDR3 loop spans 17 amino acids. Germline CDR1 reads KGHSH; CDR2 reads LQKENI. The CDR3 reads CASSPPGTALREIEAFF. CDR3 nucleotides: TGTGCCAGCTCACCTCCCGGGACAGCGCTGAGAGAAATTGAAGCTTTCTTT.

The chain combines TRBV28 with TRBJ2-6; the D is unclear. The V and J ends lost 7 bases and 4 bases respectively, with 5 bases between them. There are 12 residues in the CDR3. Germline assignment: CDR1 MDHEN and CDR2 SYDVKM. The CDR3 loop is CASNVGANVLTF. Here the CDR3 DNA reads TGTGCCAGCAACGTGGGGGCCAACGTCCTGACTTTC.

This clone has a single count. The gene calls are TRBV7-7 and TRBJ2-2; 9 nucleotides agree with TRBD2. The ends lost 5 bases at V and 5 bases at J; junction bases unmatched: 12. The CDR3 has 17 residues. The germline gives CDR1 SSHAT, CDR2 FNYEAQ (reference sequence). The CDR3 region has the DNA TGTGCCAGCAGCCCCTCTTTAGCGGGAGCTGGAACCGGGGAGCTGTTTTTT. It specifies CASSPSLAGAGTGELFF.

On this clone: Other nucleotide sequences from this sample produce the same CDR3. The chain employs TRBV18 and TRBJ2-7, with 7 bases fitting TRBD2. The ends lost 6 bases at V and 3 bases at J; junction bases unmatched: 2. The CDR3 contains 12 residues. The germline V gene has CDR1 KGHSH and CDR2 LQKENI. The CDR3 nucleotides are TGTGCCAGCTCCCGCGGGGGCTACGAGCAGTACTTC. Amino acid sequence: CASSRGGYEQYF.

The chain links TRBV18 to TRBJ2-6; no reliable D call. Germline V gene data show CDR1 as KGHSH and CDR2 as LQKENI. The length of the CDR3 is 19 residues. V lost 3 bases and J 3 bases, leaving 21 bases between the germline ends. The CDR3 here is CASSPVASSLFGGANVLTF. In DNA, the CDR3 is TGTGCCAGCTCACCGGTCGCCAGCAGCCTGTTTGGTGGGGCCAACGTCCTGACTTTC.

The genes are TRBV19 and TRBJ1-4; D ambiguous. Trimming removed 7 bases at V and 0 bases at J, with 12 bases between. Germline lookup yields CDR1 LNHDA and CDR2 SQIVND (reference sequence). The CDR3 length is 15 residues. CDR3: CASNRQAATNEKLFF. Here the CDR3 DNA reads TGTGCCAGTAATCGCCAGGCTGCAACTAATGAAAAACTGTTTTTT.

The chain links TRBV2 to TRBJ2-1, with 10 positions matching TRBD2. Losses at the gene ends were 4 bases for V and 1 base for J; bases not matched to a gene: 1. Germline loops: CDR1 SNHLY, CDR2 FYNNEI. The CDR3 consists of 15 residues. The CDR3 region is CASSGTSGSYNEQFF. CDR3 sequence (DNA): TGTGCCAGCAGTGGGACTAGCGGATCCTACAATGAGCAGTTCTTC.

This sequence joins TRBV27 and TRBJ2-6, with D hard to call. This CDR3 comprises 15 residues. The germline V and J ends were trimmed by 2 bases and 1 base, with 6 bases remaining between them. CDR1 and CDR2 (germline): MNHEY, SMNVEV (reference sequence). CDR3 sequence reads: CASSLLMSGANVLTF. The DNA for the CDR3 is TGTGCCAGCAGTTTACTCATGTCTGGGGCCAACGTCCTGACTTTC. The complete variable domain, with remaining parts taken from reference TRBV27 and TRBJ2-6, reads EAQVTQNPRYLITVTGKKLTVTCSQNMNHEYMSWYRQDPGLGLRQIYYSMNVEVTDKGDVPEGYKVSRKEKRNFPLILESPSPNQTSLYFCASSLLMSGANVLTFGAGSRLTVL.

This clone was recorded only once. V gene TRBV28 combines with J gene TRBJ2-3; no firm D call. This CDR3 region has 12 residues. V was cut by 3 bases and J by 4 bases, with 5 bases left in between. Per the germline V gene, CDR1 is MDHEN and CDR2 is SYDVKM. Here the CDR3 reads CASSLVADTQYF. CDR3 bases: TGTGCCAGCAGTTTGGTGGCAGATACGCAGTATTTT.